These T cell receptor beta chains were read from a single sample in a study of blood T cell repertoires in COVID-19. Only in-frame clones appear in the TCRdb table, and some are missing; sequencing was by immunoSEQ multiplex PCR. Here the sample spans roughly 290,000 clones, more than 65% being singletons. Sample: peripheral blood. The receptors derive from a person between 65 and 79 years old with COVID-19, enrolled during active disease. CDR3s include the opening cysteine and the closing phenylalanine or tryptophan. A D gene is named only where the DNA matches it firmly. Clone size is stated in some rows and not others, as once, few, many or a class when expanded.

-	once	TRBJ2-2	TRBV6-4	CASSDRFRGELFF	TGTGCCAGCAGTGACCGATTCAGGGGGGAGCTGTTTTTT
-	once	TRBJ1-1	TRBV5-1	CASSPEGQSMNTEAFF	TGCGCCAGCAGCCCGGAGGGGCAGTCCATGAACACTGAAGCTTTCTTT
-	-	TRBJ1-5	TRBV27	CASSLPPGFNQPQHF	TGTGCCAGCAGTCTCCCCCCAGGGTTCAATCAGCCCCAGCATTTT
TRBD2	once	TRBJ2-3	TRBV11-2	CASSVLLLAGGPGGTQYF	TGTGCCAGCAGCGTCCTCTTACTAGCGGGGGGCCCGGGCGGTACGCAGTATTTT
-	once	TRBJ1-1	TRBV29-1	CSGSRGNTEAFF	TGCAGCGGGTCGCGGGGGAACACTGAAGCTTTCTTT
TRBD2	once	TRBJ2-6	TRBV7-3	CASSQWGLAGEVSGANVLTF	TGTGCCAGCAGCCAGTGGGGACTAGCGGGAGAGGTCTCTGGGGCCAACGTCCTGACTTTC
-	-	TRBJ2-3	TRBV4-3	CASSQVRPADTQYF	TGCGCCAGCAGCCAAGTCCGCCCGGCAGATACGCAGTATTTT
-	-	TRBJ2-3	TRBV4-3	CASSQGGASGDTTGSDTQYF	TGCGCCAGCAGCCAAGGGGGGGCTAGCGGAGATACAACTGGGTCAGATACGCAGTATTTT
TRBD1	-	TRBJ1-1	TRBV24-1	CATSDTGTGEAFF	TGTGCCACCAGTGACACCGGGACAGGAGAAGCTTTCTTT
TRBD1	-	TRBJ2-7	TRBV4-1	CASSHGQGLGEQYF	TGCGCCAGCAGCCACGGACAGGGGCTGGGCGAGCAGTACTTC
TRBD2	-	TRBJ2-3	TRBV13	CASSLGLAGPDTQYF	TGTGCCAGCAGCCTCGGACTAGCGGGACCAGATACGCAGTATTTT
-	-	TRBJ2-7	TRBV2	CASSEGRGVYEQYF	TGTGCCAGCAGTGAAGGCAGGGGAGTCTACGAGCAGTACTTC
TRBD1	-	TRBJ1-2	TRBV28	CASSLSGTGVGGSGYTF	TGTGCCAGCAGTTTAAGTGGGACAGGGGTTGGGGGGAGTGGCTACACCTTC
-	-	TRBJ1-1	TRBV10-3	CAISVAGRDTEAFF	TGTGCCATCAGTGTCGCAGGGAGGGACACTGAAGCTTTCTTT
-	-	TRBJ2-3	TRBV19	CASSIGFRGGTDTQYF	TGTGCCAGTAGTATAGGCTTCAGGGGCGGCACAGATACGCAGTATTTT
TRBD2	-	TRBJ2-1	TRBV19	CASSRRLAGERGAYNEQFF	TGTGCCAGTAGCAGGAGACTAGCGGGAGAACGGGGAGCCTACAATGAGCAGTTCTTC
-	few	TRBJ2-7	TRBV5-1	CASSRDPGAYEQYF	TGCGCCAGCAGCCGTGACCCCGGGGCCTACGAGCAGTACTTC
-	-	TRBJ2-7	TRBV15	CATSRAVWGGSSYEQYF	TGTGCCACCAGCAGAGCAGTATGGGGAGGAAGCTCCTACGAGCAGTACTTC
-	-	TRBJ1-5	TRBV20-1	CSASLRPGDQPQHF	TGCAGTGCTAGTCTCAGGCCAGGCGATCAGCCCCAGCATTTT
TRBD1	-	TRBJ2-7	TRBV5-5	CASSLGTGVYEQYF	TGTGCCAGCAGCCTCGGGACAGGGGTTTACGAGCAGTACTTC
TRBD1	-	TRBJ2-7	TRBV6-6	CASSHTPWRDRGREQYF	TGTGCCAGCAGTCATACCCCTTGGCGGGACAGGGGGAGGGAGCAGTACTTC
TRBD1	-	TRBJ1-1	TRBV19	CASSGGQLKNTEAFF	TGTGCCAGTAGTGGGGGACAGCTGAAGAACACTGAAGCTTTCTTT
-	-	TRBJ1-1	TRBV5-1	CASSPDWDTEAFF	TGCGCCAGCAGCCCGGACTGGGACACTGAAGCTTTCTTT
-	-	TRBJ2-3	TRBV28	CASSLSDTRTDTQYF	TGTGCCAGCAGTTTATCTGACACCAGGACAGATACGCAGTATTTT
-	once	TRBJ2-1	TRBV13	CASSLLGVRGSGYNEQFF	TGTGCCAGCAGCTTACTCGGCGTTAGGGGAAGCGGGTACAATGAGCAGTTCTTC
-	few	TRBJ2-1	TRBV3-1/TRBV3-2	CASSHYNEQFF	TGTGCCAGCAGTCACTACAATGAGCAGTTCTTC
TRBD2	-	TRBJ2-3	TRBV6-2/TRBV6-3	CASRPQRGGPSDTQYF	TGTGCCAGCAGACCTCAGCGGGGGGGCCCCTCAGATACGCAGTATTTT
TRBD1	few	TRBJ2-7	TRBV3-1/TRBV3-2	CASSRHRGANSYEQYF	TGTGCCAGCAGCCGGCACAGGGGGGCGAATTCCTACGAGCAGTACTTC
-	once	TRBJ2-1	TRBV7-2	CASSLGTNLEQFF	TGTGCCAGCAGCTTAGGGACAAACCTTGAGCAGTTCTTC
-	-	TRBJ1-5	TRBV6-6	CASRPGGGGPQHF	TGTGCCAGCAGGCCCGGCGGAGGTGGGCCCCAGCATTTT
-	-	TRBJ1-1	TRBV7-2	CASSLVSGGTEAFF	TGTGCCAGCAGCTTAGTTTCCGGGGGCACTGAAGCTTTCTTT
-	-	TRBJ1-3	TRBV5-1	CASSLGGSGNTIYF	TGCGCCAGCAGCTTGGGAGGGTCTGGAAACACCATATATTTT
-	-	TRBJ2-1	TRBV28	CASSLQGPVDEQFF	TGTGCCAGCAGTTTACAGGGCCCGGTCGATGAGCAGTTCTTC
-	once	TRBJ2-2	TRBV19	CASSATGSGELFF	TGTGCCAGTAGTGCTACAGGGTCCGGGGAGCTGTTTTTT
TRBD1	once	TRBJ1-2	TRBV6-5	CASRDRGLAGYTF	TGTGCCAGCAGGGACAGGGGGCTTGCTGGCTACACCTTC
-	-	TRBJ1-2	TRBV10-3	CAISDRDDGYTF	TGTGCCATCAGTGACAGGGATGATGGCTACACCTTC
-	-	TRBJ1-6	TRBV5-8	CASSLSGGISPLHF	TGTGCCAGCAGCTTGTCGGGGGGGATCTCACCCCTCCACTTT
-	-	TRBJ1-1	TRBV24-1	CATSDEANTEAFF	TGTGCCACCAGTGATGAGGCCAACACTGAAGCTTTCTTT
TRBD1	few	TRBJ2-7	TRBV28	CASSSLTGSPAYEQYF	TGTGCCAGCAGTTCCCTGACAGGGTCCCCTGCCTACGAGCAGTACTTC
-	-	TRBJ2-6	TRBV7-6	CASSPLDSGANVLTF	TGTGCCAGCAGCCCGCTAGACTCTGGGGCCAACGTCCTGACTTTC